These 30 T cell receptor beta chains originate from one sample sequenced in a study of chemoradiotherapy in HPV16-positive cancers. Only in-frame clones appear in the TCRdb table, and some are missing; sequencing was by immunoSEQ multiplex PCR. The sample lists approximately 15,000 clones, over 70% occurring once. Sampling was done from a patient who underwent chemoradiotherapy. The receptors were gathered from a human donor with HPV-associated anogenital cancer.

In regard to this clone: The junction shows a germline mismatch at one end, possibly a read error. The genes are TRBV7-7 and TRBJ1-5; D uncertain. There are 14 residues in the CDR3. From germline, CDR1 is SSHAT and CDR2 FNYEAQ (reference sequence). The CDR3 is CASSLLGSNQPQHF. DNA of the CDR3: TGTGCTAGCAGCTTATTAGGTAGCAATCAGCCCCAGCATTTT.

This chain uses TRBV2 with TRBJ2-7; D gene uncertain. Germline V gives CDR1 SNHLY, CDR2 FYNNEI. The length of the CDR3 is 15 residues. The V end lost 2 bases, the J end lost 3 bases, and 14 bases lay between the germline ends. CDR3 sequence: CASSEYRQTVYEQYF. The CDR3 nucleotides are TGTGCCAGCAGTGAATACCGGCAGACCGTCTACGAGCAGTACTTC.

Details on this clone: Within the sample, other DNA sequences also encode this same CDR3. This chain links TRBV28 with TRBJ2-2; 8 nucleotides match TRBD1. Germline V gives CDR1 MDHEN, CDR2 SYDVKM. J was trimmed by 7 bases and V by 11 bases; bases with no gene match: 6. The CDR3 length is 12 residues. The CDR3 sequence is CASRTGFGELFF. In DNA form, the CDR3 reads TGTGCCTCCCGGACAGGGTTCGGGGAGCTGTTTTTT.

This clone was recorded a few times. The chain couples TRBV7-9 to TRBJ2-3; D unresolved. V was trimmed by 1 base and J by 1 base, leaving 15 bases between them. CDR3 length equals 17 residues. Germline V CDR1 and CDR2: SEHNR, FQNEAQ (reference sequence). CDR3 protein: CASSLVDGREGTDTQYF. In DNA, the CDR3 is TGTGCCAGCAGCTTAGTCGACGGGCGAGAGGGCACAGATACGCAGTATTTT.

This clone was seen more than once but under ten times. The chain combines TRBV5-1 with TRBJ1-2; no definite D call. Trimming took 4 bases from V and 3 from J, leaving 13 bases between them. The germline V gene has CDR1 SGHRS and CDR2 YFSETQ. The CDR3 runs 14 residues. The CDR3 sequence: CASSPNEVHYGYTF. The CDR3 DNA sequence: TGCGCCAGCAGCCCCAACGAGGTGCACTATGGCTACACCTTC.

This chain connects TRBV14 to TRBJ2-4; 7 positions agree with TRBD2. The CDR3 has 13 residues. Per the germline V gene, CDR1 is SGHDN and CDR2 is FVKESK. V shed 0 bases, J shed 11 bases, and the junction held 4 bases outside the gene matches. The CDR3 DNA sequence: TGTGCCAGCAGCCAAGAGACGGGGGGATTTCAGTACTTC. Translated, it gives CASSQETGGFQYF.

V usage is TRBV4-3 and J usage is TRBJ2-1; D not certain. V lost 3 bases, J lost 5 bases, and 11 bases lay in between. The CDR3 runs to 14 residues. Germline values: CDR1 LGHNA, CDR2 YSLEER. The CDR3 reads CASSQGLLNNEQFF. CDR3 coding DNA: TGCGCCAGCAGCCAGGGCTTACTCAACAATGAGCAGTTCTTC.

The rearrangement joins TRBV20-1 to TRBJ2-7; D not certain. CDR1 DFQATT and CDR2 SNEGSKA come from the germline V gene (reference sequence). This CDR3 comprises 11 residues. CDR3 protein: CGASNTYEQYF. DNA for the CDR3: TGCGGAGCATCCAATACCTACGAGCAGTACTTC.

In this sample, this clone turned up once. CDR3 region: CASSQGMDTEAFF. The DNA of the CDR3 is TGTGCCAGCAGCCAGGGTATGGACACTGAAGCTTTCTTT. This chain connects TRBV7-2 to TRBJ1-1; D possibly corresponds to TRBD1 (5 bases). Germline loops: CDR1 SGHTA, CDR2 FQGNSA. The length of the CDR3 is 13 residues. Trimming shortened V by 5 bases and J by 3 bases, and 10 bases separated the two germline ends. The full variable domain, its missing parts supplied by reference TRBV7-2 and TRBJ1-1, is GAGVSQSPSNKVTEKGKDVELRCDPISGHTALYWYRQSLGQGLEFLIYFQGNSAPDKSGLPSDRFSAERTGGSVSTLTIQRTQQEDSAVYLCASSQGMDTEAFFGQGTRLTVV.

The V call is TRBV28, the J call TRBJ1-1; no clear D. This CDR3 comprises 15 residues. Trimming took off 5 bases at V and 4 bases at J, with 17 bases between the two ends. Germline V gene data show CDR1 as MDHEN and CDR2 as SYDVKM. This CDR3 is CASSPPYRESTEAFF. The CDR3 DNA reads TGTGCCAGCAGTCCCCCCTATAGGGAGAGCACTGAAGCTTTCTTT.

CDR3 DNA: TGTGCCAGCAGCTTAGCATTTGGTGATGGCTACACCTTC. It is translated as CASSLAFGDGYTF. The chain links TRBV7-9 to TRBJ1-2; D gene uncertain. The V gene lost 0 bases and the J gene lost 6 bases, with 8 bases spanning the gap. CDR1 SEHNR and CDR2 FQNEAQ come from the germline V gene (reference sequence). This CDR3 region has 13 residues.

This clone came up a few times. The CDR3 DNA follows: TGTGCCAGCAGCTTAGGGCGGGACAGGGGAGTGGGTCCCCTCCACTTT. Amino acid sequence: CASSLGRDRGVGPLHF. The V call is TRBV7-9, the J call TRBJ1-6; 10 bases match TRBD1. V was pared by 1 base and J by 13 bases, with 10 bases of the junction left unmatched. Germline CDR1 is SEHNR and CDR2 is FQNEAQ (reference sequence). The CDR3 runs 16 residues. The complete variable domain, with remaining parts taken from reference TRBV7-9 and TRBJ1-6, reads DTGVSQNPRHKITKRGQNVTFRCDPISEHNRLYWYRQTLGQGPEFLTYFQNEAQLEKSRLLSDRFSAERPKGSFSTLEIQRTEQGDSAMYLCASSLGRDRGVGPLHFGNGTRLTVT.

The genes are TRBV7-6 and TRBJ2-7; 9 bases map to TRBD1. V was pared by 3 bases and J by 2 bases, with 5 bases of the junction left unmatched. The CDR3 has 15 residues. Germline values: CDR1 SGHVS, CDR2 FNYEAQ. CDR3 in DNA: TGTGCCAGCAGCTTTGGACAGGGGAGTACCTACGAGCAGTACTTC. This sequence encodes CASSFGQGSTYEQYF.

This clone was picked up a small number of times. The DNA of the CDR3 is TGTGCCAGCAGTTTTAGAGAGTATGGCTACACCTTC. This encodes CASSFREYGYTF. This rearrangement joins TRBV28 to TRBJ1-2; no definite D call. Trimming removed 3 bases from V and 5 bases from J, with 7 bases in between. In germline, CDR1 is MDHEN, CDR2 SYDVKM. This CDR3 spans 12 amino acids.

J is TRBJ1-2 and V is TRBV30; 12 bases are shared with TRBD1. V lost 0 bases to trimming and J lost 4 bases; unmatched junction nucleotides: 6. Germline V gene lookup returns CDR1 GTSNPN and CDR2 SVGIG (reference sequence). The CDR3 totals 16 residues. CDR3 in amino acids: CAWSVLGTGGSYGYTF. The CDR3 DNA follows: TGTGCCTGGAGTGTACTTGGGACAGGGGGCAGCTATGGCTACACCTTC.

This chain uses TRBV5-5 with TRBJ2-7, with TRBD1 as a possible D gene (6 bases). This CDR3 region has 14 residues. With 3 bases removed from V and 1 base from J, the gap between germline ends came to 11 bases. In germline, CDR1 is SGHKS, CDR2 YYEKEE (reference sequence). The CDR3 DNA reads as TGTGCCAGCAGCTCTGTACAGGGATCCTACGAGCAGTACTTC. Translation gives CASSSVQGSYEQYF.

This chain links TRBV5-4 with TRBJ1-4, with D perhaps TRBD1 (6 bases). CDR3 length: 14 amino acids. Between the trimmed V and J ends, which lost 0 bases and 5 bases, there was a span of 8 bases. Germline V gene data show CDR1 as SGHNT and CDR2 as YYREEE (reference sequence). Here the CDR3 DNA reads TGTGCCAGCAGCTTGGGGGGGGCGAATGAAAAACTGTTTTTT. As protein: CASSLGGANEKLFF.

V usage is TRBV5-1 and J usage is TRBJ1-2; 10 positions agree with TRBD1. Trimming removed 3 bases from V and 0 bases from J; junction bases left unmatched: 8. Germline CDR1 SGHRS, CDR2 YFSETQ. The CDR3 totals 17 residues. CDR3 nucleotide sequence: TGCGCCAGCAGCTGGAGAATGGGACAGGGGTCTAACTATGGCTACACCTTC. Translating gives CASSWRMGQGSNYGYTF.

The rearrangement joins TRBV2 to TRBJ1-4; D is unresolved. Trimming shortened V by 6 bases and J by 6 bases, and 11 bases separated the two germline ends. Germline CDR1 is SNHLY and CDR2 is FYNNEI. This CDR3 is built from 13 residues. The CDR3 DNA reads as TGTGCCAGCAGAAAACATCGCGATGAAAAACTGTTTTTT. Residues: CASRKHRDEKLFF.

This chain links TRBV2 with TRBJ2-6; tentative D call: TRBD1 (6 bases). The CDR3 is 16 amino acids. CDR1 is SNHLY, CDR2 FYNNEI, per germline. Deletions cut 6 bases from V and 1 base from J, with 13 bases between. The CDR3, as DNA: TGTGCCAGCAGCGGGCACAGGGCTTCTGGGGCCAACGTCCTGACTTTC. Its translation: CASSGHRASGANVLTF.

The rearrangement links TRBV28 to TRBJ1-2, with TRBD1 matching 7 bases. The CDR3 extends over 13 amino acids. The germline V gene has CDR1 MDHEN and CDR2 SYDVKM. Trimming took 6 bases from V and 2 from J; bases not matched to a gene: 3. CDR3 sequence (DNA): TGTGCCAGCAGCCAGACAGGGAACTATGGCTACACCTTC. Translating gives CASSQTGNYGYTF.

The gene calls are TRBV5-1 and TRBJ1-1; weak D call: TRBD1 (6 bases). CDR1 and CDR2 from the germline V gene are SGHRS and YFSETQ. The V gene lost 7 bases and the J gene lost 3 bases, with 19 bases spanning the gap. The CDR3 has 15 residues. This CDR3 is CASRWGSGEDTEAFF. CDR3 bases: TGCGCCAGCCGCTGGGGGTCAGGGGAGGACACTGAAGCTTTCTTT.

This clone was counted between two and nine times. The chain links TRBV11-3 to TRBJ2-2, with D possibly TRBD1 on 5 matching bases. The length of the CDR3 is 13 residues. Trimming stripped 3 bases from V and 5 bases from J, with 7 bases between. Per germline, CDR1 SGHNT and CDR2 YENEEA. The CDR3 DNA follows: TGTGCCAGCAGCTTTAAGGGGACCGGGGAGCTGTTTTTT. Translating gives CASSFKGTGELFF.

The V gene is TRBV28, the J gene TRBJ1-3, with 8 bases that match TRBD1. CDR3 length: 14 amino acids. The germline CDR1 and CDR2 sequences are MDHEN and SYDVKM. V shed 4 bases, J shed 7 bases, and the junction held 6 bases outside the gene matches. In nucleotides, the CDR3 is TGTGCCAGCAGTTCCCAGGGGGCGAGGAACACCATATATTTT. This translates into CASSSQGARNTIYF. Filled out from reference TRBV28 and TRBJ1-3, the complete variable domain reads DVKVTQSSRYLVKRTGEKVFLECVQDMDHENMFWYRQDPGLGLRLIYFSYDVKMKEKGDIPEGYSVSREKKERFSLILESASTNQTSMYLCASSSQGARNTIYFGEGSWLTVV.

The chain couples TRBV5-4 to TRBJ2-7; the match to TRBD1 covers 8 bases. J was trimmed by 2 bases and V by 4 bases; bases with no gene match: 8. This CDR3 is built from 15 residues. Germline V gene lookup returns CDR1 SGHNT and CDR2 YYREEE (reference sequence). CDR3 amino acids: CASSLQPGQAYEQYF. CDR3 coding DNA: TGTGCCAGCAGCCTCCAACCGGGACAGGCCTACGAGCAGTACTTC.

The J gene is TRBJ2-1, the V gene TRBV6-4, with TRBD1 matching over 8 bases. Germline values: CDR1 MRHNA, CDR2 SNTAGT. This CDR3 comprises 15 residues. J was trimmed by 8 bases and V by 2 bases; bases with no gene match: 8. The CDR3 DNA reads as TGTGCCAGCAGTGACCCCCCCGGACAGGGCGATGAGCAGTTCTTC. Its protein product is CASSDPPGQGDEQFF.

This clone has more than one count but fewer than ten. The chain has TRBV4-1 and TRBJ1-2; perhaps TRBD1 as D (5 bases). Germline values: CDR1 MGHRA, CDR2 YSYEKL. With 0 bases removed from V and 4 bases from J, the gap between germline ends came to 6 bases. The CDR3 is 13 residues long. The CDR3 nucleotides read TGCGCCAGCAGCCAAGACGACAGCTATGGCTACACCTTC. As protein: CASSQDDSYGYTF.

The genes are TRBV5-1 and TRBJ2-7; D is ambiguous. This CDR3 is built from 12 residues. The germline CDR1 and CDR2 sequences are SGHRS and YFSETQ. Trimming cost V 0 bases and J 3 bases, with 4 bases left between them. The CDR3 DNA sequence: TGCGCCAGCAGCTTGGACGGCTACGAGCAGTACTTC. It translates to CASSLDGYEQYF.

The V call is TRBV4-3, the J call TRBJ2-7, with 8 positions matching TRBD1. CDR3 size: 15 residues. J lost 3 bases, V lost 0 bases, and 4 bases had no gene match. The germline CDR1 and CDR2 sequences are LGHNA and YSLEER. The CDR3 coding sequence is TGCGCCAGCAGCCAAGAGAGGACAGGGAGCTACGAGCAGTACTTC. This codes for CASSQERTGSYEQYF.

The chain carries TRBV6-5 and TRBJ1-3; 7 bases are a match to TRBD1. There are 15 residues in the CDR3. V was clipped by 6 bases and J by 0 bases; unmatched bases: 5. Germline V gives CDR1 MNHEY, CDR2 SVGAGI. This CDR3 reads CASSPTGYSGNTIYF. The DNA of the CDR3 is TGTGCCAGCAGCCCGACAGGGTACTCTGGAAACACCATATATTTT.